This is a list of T cell receptor beta chains from one sample in a study of tumor-infiltrating lymphocytes in primary liver carcinoma. Each CDR3 protein gets one entry after TCRdb re-called the multiplex PCR reads with MiXCR. This sample has around 190,000 distinct CDR3 sequences; around four fifths occur once, and the top ten carry about a sixth. The sample was tumor tissue from primary liver carcinoma. The receptors were gathered from a man aged 35 to 55 with primary liver carcinoma and hepatitis B virus infection. The CDR3 runs from the conserved cysteine through the conserved F or W. D genes are given only for firm matches. The size of a clone is reported for some rows only, either as once, few or many, or as a class for expanded clones.

j_call,d_call,clone_size,v_call,cdr3_nt,cdr3_aa
TRBJ2-6,-,-,TRBV11-2,TGTGCCAGCAGCATGGGGGGAGATAGGGGCATTTCCCTCTCTGGGGCCAACGTCATGGCTTTC,CASSMGGDRGISLSGANVMAF
TRBJ2-7,TRBD2,-,TRBV7-8,TGTGCCAGCAGCCTGAAGGGAGGGACTACAGTTACCCTTGACCGGTACTTC,CASSLKGGTTVTLDRYF
TRBJ2-1,TRBD1,few,TRBV14,TGTGCCAGCAGTCGCCGACAGGGGGGCTGGTTAAATGAGCAGTTCTTC,CASSRRQGGWLNEQFF
TRBJ2-5,TRBD1,-,TRBV7-8,TGTGCCAGTAGCAGGAACAGGGGGATTGAGACCCAATACTTC,CASSRNRGIETQYF
TRBJ2-6,TRBD1,-,TRBV6-1,TGTGCCAGCACCAAGACAGGGGCCCTCTATGGGGCCAACGTCCTGACTTTC,CASTKTGALYGANVLTF
TRBJ1-3,-,-,TRBV10-3,TGTGCCATCAGTGAGACTCGGACAACTCGTGGAAAGACCATATATTTT,CAISETRTTRGKTIYF
TRBJ2-1,-,many,TRBV12-3/TRBV12-4,TGTGCCAGCAGTCCTTTCCCGCGCCCCGAGCAGTTCTTC,CASSPFPRPEQFF
TRBJ2-2,TRBD2,-,TRBV29-1,TGCAGCGCGGCCGGGACTAGCGGGAGAACCAGGGAGCTATTTTTT,CSAAGTSGRTRELFF
TRBJ2-1,TRBD1,many,TRBV30,TGTGCCTGGAGCGCAGGGACAGGCGGACTGGATGAGCAGTTCTTC,CAWSAGTGGLDEQFF
TRBJ2-5,TRBD2,once,TRBV5-1,TGCGCCAGCAGCCCATTGGGGGTCGCGGGAGAGAGCCAGTACTTC,CASSPLGVAGESQYF
TRBJ1-3,-,-,TRBV4-3,TGCGCCAACAGCCAAGAGGGGTATATAAACACCATATATTTT,CANSQEGYINTIYF
TRBJ2-4,-,-,TRBV11-2,TGTGCCAGCATCACTTCGGCGGTAGCTAAATACATTCAGTACTTC,CASITSAVAKYIQYF
TRBJ2-5,TRBD2,-,TRBV11-2,TGTGCCAGCAGCTTAGTGTCTAGCGGACAAGAGACACAGTACTTC,CASSLVSSGQETQYF
TRBJ1-1,-,-,TRBV9,TGTGCCAGCAGCGTTCAGGTCGGGGGGGAAGCTTTCTTT,CASSVQVGGEAFF
TRBJ2-1,-,-,TRBV7-3,TGTGCCAGCAGCTTCCGACAAACCTACAATGAACAGTTCTTC,CASSFRQTYNEQFF
TRBJ2-1,-,-,TRBV6-1,TGTGCCAGCAGTGAAACATGGGGCGCCTACAATGAGCAGTTTTTC,CASSETWGAYNEQFF
TRBJ2-7,TRBD1,-,TRBV6-5,TGTGCCAGCAGTCTCGCCGGGACAGTATCCTACAAGCAGTACTTC,CASSLAGTVSYKQYF
TRBJ2-1,TRBD2,-,TRBV5-1,TGTGCCAACAGCGTTACTGGGACTAGCGGCGGGAATGAGCAGTTCTTC,CANSVTGTSGGNEQFF
TRBJ2-7,TRBD2,many,TRBV4-2,TGTGCCAGCAGCCAAGATGGGACTAGCGGCTCCTACGAGCAGTACTTC,CASSQDGTSGSYEQYF
TRBJ2-3,TRBD2,-,TRBV4-2,TGTGCCGGCAGCCAAGTCGATGCGGGAGGTTCCACAAATACGCAGTATTTT,CAGSQVDAGGSTNTQYF
TRBJ2-7,TRBD1,-,TRBV12-3/TRBV12-4,TGTGCCAGCGGACATACACAACAGGGGCTCTACAAGCAGTACTTC,CASGHTQQGLYKQYF
TRBJ1-1,TRBD1,once,TRBV29-1,TGCAGCGGTACAGGGGGCCGGTGGATGAACACTGAAGCTTTCTTT,CSGTGGRWMNTEAFF
TRBJ2-2,-,-,TRBV5-4,TGTACCAGCAGCCCTAGTAGGTCGCTCGGGGAGCTGTTTTTT,CTSSPSRSLGELFF
TRBJ1-6,-,-,TRBV28,TGTGCCAGCAGTTTGGATAGGATATTGTCCTATAATTCACCCTTCCACTTT,CASSLDRILSYNSPFHF
TRBJ2-2,-,-,TRBV7-7,TGTGGCAGCAGCCCAGGGGCCGGGGATCTGTTTTTT,CGSSPGAGDLFF
TRBJ2-7,-,-,TRBV6-1,TGTGCCAGGAGTGAAACTTACGACCTCGGCCAGTACTTC,CARSETYDLGQYF
TRBJ2-6,-,-,TRBV4-3,TGCGCCACCAGCCAAGATGGATCAGGGCGCGGGGCCAACGTCCTGACTTTC,CATSQDGSGRGANVLTF
TRBJ2-5,-,-,TRBV6-5,TGTGCCAGTGCGGCCGAAGGGAAGACCCAGTACTTC,CASAAEGKTQYF
TRBJ2-3,-,-,TRBV29-1,TGCAGCATTGGGTTCTCAGATACGCAGTATTTT,CSIGFSDTQYF
TRBJ1-5,-,-,TRBV4-1,TGCGCCAGCATCCCTCTGGGGGGAGGCCAAACCGGACAACCCCACCATTTT,CASIPLGGGQTGQPHHF
TRBJ2-6,TRBD1,-,TRBV5-1,TGCGCCAGCAGCTCCCCTAAAAGGGGACAGTCCACTCCGTGGGCCAACGTCCTGACTTTC,CASSSPKRGQSTPWANVLTF
TRBJ2-3,TRBD2,-,TRBV29-1,TGCAGCTTCGTAGCGGGAGGTACTAGTGATATGCAGTATTTT,CSFVAGGTSDMQYF
TRBJ2-7,-,-,TRBV4-2,TGTGCAAACAGCCTTACAGGGACATCCTACGAGCAGTACTTC,CANSLTGTSYEQYF
TRBJ2-3,-,-,TRBV27,TGTGTCAGCAGACCCATCGAGGGTTATCAGCCCCAGTATTTT,CVSRPIEGYQPQYF
TRBJ2-5,TRBD2,-,TRBV29-1,TGCAGCGTTCTGAGTAGCGGGAGTTGGCCAGAGACCCAGTACTTC,CSVLSSGSWPETQYF
TRBJ2-7,-,-,TRBV12-3/TRBV12-4,TGTGTCAGTAGTCGATCCTACGAGCAGTACTTC,CVSSRSYEQYF